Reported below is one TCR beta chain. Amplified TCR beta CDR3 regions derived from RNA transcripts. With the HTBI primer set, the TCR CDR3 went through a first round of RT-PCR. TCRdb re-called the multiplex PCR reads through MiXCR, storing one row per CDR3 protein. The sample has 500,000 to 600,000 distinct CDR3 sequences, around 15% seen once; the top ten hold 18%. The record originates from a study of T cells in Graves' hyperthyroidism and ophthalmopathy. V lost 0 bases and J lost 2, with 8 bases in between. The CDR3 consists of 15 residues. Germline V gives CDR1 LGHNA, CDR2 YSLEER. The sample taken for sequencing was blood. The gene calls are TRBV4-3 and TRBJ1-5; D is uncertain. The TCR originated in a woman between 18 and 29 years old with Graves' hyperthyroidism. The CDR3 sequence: CASSQDREGNQPQHF. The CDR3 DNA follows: TGCGCCAGCAGCCAAGACCGGGAGGGCAATCAGCCCCAGCATTTT.